This T cell receptor (beta chain) was identified in a study of a mutant IDH1 vaccine in newly diagnosed glioma. Across the study: Vaccines were begun 4-6 weeks after radiotherapy alone, or with temozolomide cycles. Before enrollment, the patients had been treated with radiotherapy alone, temozolomide alone, or both together. Most of them had received both.

Noted time point: week 5, during vaccination. Mutant IDH1 20-mer peptide, at 300 ug, made up each vaccine dose, with topical imiquimod. Each tumor in the donors was a new WHO grade 3 or 4 astrocytoma, IDH1-mutant and ATRX-lost. Turning to this clone: Its target is unknown.

Using immunoSEQ multiplex PCR, the repertoire was profiled, and TCRdb retains in-frame clones only, with some absent. The repertoire holds 32,000 or so clones, with about nine tenths as singletons. The V and J ends lost 5 bases and 0 bases respectively, with 20 bases between them. The CDR3 length is 18 residues. CDR1 is SNHLY and CDR2 is FYNNEI in the germline V gene. The receptor was derived from a woman in her thirties or forties with glioma. Some clones in this sample may be carry-over from other donors' samples. The starting material was peripheral blood mononuclear cells (PBMCs), obtained from a glioma patient whose treatment included an IDH1 peptide vaccine. The V and J genes are TRBV2 and TRBJ1-3, with D perhaps TRBD1 (5 bases). Here the CDR3 reads CASSPGLGRGASGNTIYF. In DNA form, the CDR3 reads TGTGCCAGCAGTCCAGGGCTCGGACGAGGGGCCTCTGGAAACACCATATATTTT. Combining the CDR3 with reference TRBV2 and TRBJ1-3 gives the whole variable domain EPEVTQTPSHQVTQMGQEVILRCVPISNHLYFYWYRQILGQKVEFLVSFYNNEISEKSEIFDDQFSVERPDGSNFTLKIRSTKLEDSAMYFCASSPGLGRGASGNTIYFGEGSWLTVV.